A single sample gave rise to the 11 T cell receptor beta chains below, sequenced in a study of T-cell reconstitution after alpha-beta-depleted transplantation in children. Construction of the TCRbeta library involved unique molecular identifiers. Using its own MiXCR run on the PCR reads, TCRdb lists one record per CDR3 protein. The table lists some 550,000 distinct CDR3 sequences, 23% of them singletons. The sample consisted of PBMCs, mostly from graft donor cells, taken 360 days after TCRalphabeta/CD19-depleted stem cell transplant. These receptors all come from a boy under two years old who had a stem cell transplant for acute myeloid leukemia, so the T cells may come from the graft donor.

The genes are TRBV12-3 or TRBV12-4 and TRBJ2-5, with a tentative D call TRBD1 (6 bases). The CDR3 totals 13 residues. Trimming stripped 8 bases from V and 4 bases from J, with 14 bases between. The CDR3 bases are TGTGCCAGCCTGGACAGAAACGGAGAGACCCAGTACTTC. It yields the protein CASLDRNGETQYF.

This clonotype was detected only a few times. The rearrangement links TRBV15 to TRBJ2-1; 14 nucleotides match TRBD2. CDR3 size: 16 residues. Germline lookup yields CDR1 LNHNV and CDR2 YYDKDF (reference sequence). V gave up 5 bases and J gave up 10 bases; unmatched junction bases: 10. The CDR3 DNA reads TGTGCCACCAGCCCCGCTCGGACTAGCGGGGGGTGGGAGCAGTTCTTC. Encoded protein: CATSPARTSGGWEQFF.

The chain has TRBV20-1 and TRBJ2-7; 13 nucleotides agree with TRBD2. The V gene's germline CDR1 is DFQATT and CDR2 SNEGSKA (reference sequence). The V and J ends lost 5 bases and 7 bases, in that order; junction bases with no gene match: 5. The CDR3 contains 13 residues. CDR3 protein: CSASGLAGAEQYV. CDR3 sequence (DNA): TGCAGTGCTTCCGGACTAGCGGGGGCGGAGCAGTACGTC.

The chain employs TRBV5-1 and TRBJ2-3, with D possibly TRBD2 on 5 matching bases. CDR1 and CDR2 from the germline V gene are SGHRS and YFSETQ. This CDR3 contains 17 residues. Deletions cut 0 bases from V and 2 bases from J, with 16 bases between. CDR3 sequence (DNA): TGCGCCAGCAGCTTGGATGGTGGGCGAGCGGACACAGATACGCAGTATTTT. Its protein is CASSLDGGRADTDTQYF.

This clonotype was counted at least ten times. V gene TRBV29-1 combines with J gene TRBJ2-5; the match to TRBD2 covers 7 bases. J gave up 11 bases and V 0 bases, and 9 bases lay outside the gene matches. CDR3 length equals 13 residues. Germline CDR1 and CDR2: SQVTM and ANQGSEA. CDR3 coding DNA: TGCAGCGTTGAAGAAGGAGGGGAGGGCCGACAGTACTTC. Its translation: CSVEEGGEGRQYF. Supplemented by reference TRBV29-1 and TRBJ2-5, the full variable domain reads SAVISQKPSRDICQRGTSLTIQCQVDSQVTMMFWYRQQPGQSLTLIATANQGSEATYESGFVIDKFPISRPNLTFSTLTVSNMSPEDSSIYLCSVEEGGEGRQYFGPGTRLLVL.

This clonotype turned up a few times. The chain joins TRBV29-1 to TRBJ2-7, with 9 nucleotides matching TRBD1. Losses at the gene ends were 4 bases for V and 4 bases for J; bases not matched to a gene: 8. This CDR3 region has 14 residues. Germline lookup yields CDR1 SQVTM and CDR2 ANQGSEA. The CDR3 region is CSVATGTGFYEQYF. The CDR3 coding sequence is TGCAGCGTTGCCACCGGGACAGGGTTTTACGAGCAGTACTTC.

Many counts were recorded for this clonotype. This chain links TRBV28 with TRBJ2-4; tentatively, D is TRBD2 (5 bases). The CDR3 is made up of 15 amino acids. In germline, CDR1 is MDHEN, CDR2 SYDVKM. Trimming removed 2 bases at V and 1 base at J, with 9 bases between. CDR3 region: CASSLGERAKNIQYF. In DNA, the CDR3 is TGTGCCAGCAGTTTAGGGGAGAGGGCCAAAAACATTCAGTACTTC.

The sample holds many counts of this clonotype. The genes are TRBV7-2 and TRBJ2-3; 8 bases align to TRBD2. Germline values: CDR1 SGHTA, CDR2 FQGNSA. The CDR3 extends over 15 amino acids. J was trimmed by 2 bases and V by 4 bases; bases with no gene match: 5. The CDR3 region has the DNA TGTGCCAGCAGCTCGAGCGGGGGCCCCACAGATACGCAGTATTTT. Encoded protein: CASSSSGGPTDTQYF.

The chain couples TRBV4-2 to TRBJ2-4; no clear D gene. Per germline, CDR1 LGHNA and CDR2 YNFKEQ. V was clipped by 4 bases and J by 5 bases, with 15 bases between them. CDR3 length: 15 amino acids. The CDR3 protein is CASSPRFEAQNIQYF. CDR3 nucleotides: TGTGCCAGCAGCCCCCGTTTTGAGGCCCAAAACATTCAGTACTTC.

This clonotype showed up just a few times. CDR3 sequence (DNA): TGCGCCAGCAGGGAGCTGAGCTCCTACAATGAGCAGTTCTTC. Encoded protein: CASRELSSYNEQFF. The V gene is TRBV5-1, the J gene TRBJ2-1; no firm D call. The CDR3 totals 14 residues. Germline V lookup: CDR1 SGHRS, CDR2 YFSETQ. The V gene lost 5 bases and the J gene lost 0 bases, with 9 bases spanning the gap.

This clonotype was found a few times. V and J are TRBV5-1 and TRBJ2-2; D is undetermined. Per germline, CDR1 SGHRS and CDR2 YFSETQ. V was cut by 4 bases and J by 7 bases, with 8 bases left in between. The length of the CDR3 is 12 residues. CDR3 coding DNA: TGCGCCAGCAGCCCGGATGGCGGGGAGCTGTTTTTT. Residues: CASSPDGGELFF.